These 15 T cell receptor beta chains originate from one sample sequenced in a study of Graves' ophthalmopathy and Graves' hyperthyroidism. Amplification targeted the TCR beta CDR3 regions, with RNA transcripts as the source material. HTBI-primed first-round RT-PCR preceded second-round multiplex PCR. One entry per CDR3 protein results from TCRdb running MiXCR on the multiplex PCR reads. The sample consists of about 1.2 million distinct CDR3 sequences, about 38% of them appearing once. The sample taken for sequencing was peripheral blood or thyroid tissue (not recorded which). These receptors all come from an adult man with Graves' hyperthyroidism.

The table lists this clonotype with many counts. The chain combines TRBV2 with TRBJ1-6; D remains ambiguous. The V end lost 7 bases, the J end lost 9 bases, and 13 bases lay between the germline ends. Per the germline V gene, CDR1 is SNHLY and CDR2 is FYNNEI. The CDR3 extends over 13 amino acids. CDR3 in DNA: TGTGCCAGCACCCCCGGGATTCCTTCACCCCTCCACTTT. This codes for CASTPGIPSPLHF.

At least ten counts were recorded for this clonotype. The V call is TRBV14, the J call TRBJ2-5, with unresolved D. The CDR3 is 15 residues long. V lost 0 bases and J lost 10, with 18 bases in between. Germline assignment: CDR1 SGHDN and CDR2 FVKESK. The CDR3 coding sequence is TGTGCCAGCAGCCAAGATCTCGACCGCCGGTATCGCCAGTACTTC. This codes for CASSQDLDRRYRQYF.

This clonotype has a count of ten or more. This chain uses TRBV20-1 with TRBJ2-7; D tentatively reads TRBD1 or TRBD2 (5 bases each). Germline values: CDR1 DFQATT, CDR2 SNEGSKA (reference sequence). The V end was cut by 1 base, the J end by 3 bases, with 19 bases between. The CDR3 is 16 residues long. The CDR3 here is CSARASGARGRYEQYF. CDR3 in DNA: TGCAGTGCTAGAGCCTCCGGGGCAAGGGGACGCTACGAGCAGTACTTC.

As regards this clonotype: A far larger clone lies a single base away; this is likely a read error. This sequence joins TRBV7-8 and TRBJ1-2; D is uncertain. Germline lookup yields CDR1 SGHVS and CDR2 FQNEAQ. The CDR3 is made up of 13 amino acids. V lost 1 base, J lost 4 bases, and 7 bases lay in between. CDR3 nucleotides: TGTGCCAGCAGCTTAGGGCCGATCTATGGCTACACCTTC. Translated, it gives CASSLGPIYGYTF. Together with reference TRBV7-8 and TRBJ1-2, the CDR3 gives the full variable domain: GAGVSQSPRYKVAKRGQDVALRCDPISGHVSLFWYQQALGQGPEFLTYFQNEAQLDKSGLPSDRFFAERPEGSVSTLKIQRTQQEDSAVYLCASSLGPIYGYTFGSGTRLTVV.

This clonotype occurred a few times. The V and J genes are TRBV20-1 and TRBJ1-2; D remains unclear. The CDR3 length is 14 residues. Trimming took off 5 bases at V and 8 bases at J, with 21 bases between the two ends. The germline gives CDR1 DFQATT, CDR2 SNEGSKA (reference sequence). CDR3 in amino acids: CSAPDQHPSGGYTF. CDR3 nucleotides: TGCAGTGCTCCCGACCAACACCCGTCGGGGGGCTACACCTTC.

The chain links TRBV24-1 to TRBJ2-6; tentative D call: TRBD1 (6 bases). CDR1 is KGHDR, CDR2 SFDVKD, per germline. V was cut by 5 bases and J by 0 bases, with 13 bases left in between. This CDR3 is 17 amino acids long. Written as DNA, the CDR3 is TGTGCCACCAGTGGCCCGCAGGGGAACTCTGGGGCCAACGTCCTGACTTTC. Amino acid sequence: CATSGPQGNSGANVLTF.

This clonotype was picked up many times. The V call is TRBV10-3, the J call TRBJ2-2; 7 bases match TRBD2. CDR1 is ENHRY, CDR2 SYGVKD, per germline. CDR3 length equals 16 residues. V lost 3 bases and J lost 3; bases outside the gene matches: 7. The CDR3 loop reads CAISEGLAEHTGELFF. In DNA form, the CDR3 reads TGTGCCATCAGTGAAGGGCTAGCGGAGCACACCGGGGAGCTGTTTTTT.

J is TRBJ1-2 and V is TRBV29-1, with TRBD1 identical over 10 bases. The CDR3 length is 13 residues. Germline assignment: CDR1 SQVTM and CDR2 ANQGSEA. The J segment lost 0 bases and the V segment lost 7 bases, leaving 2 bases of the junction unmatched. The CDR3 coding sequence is TGCAGCGGGGGACAGGGGCCTAACTATGGCTACACCTTC. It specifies CSGGQGPNYGYTF.

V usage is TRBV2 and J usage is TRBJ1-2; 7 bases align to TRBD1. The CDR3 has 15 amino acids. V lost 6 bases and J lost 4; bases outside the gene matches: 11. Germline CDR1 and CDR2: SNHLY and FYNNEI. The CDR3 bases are TGTGCCAGCAGCGCTAGGGGACAGACATTCTATGGCTACACCTTC. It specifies CASSARGQTFYGYTF.

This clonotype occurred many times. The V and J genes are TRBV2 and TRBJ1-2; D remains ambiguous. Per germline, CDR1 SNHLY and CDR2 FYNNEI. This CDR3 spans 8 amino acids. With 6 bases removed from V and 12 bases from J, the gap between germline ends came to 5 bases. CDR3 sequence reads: CASRADTF. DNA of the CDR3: TGTGCCAGCAGGGCAGACACCTTC.

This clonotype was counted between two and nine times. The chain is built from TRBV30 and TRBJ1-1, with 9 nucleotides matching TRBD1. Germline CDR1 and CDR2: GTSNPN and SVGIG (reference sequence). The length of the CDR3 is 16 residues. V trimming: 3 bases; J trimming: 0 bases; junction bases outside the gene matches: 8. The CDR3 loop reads CAWRGGQGLMNTEAFF. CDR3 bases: TGTGCCTGGAGGGGGGGACAGGGACTCATGAACACTGAAGCTTTCTTT. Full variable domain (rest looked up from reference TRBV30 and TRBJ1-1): SQTIHQWPATLVQPVGSPLSLECTVEGTSNPNLYWYRQAAGRGLQLLFYSVGIGQISSEVPQNLSASRPQDRQFILSSKKLLLSDSGFYLCAWRGGQGLMNTEAFFGQGTRLTVV.

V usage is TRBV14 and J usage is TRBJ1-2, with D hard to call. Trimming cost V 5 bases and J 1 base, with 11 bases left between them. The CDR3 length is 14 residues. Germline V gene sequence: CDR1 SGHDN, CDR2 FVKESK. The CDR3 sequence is CASSYGPVNYGYTF. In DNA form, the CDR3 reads TGTGCCAGCAGCTACGGACCCGTTAACTATGGCTACACCTTC.

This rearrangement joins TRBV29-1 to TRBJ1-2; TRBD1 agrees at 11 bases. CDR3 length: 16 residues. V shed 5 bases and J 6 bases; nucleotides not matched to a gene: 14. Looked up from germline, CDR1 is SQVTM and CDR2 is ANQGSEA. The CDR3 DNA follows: TGCAGCGTTTCCCCCAGTTACGGACAGGGGGCGAATGGCTACACCTTC. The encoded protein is CSVSPSYGQGANGYTF.

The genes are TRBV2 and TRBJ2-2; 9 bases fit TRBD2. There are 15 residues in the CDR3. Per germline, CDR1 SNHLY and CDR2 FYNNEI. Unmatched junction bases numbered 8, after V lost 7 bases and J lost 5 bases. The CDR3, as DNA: TGTGCCAGCACCCTTAGCGGGAGTAGTACCGGGGAGCTGTTTTTT. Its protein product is CASTLSGSSTGELFF.

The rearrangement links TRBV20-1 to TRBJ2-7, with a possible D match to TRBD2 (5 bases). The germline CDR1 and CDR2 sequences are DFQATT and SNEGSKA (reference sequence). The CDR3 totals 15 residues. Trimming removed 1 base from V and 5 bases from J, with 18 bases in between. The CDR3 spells CSARGVVGVWDEQYF. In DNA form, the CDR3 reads TGCAGTGCTAGAGGCGTAGTCGGGGTTTGGGACGAGCAGTACTTC.